Below are 26 T cell receptor beta chains sequenced from a single sample in a study of blood T cell repertoires in COVID-19. Repertoires were generated with immunoSEQ multiplex PCR, while TCRdb's copy carries only in-frame clones and drops some. Here the sample spans roughly 110,000 clones, about 70% being singletons. Input material: peripheral blood. These receptors were collected from a human donor with acute or convalescent COVID-19. The donor label of this sample is uncertain.

The table lists this clone with a count of one. The chain joins TRBV7-6 to TRBJ2-3, with D perhaps TRBD1 (6 bases). Germline CDR1 is SGHVS and CDR2 is FNYEAQ. This CDR3 spans 14 amino acids. Trimming took 1 base from V and 1 from J, leaving 6 bases between them. CDR3 protein: CASSLGQGTDTQYF. CDR3 in DNA: TGTGCCAGCAGCTTAGGACAGGGCACAGATACGCAGTATTTT.

The CDR3 coding sequence is TGCGCCAGCAGCCATCAGGCAGGTTTATCACCCCTCCACTTT. It encodes CASSHQAGLSPLHF. The rearrangement uses TRBV4-1 and TRBJ1-6; no firm D call. Germline CDR1 reads MGHRA; CDR2 reads YSYEKL. This CDR3 is 14 amino acids long. V was cut by 3 bases and J by 10 bases, with 13 bases left in between.

This clone was observed a few times. The chain employs TRBV21-1 and TRBJ1-2; the table gives TRBD1 as D, unverified against the DNA. TRBV21-1 is reported as a pseudogene. The CDR3 sequence is 16 residues long. CDR3 loop: CASSNNRDTQNYGYTF. CDR3 bases: TGTGCCAGCAGCAACAACCGGGACACGCAAAACTATGGCTACACCTTC.

This clone was counted between two and nine times. The chain uses TRBV12-3 or TRBV12-4 and TRBJ1-2; 7 bases are shared with TRBD1. The CDR3 runs to 13 residues. Unmatched junction bases numbered 4, after V lost 8 bases and J lost 1 base. The CDR3 loop reads CASGDSNNYGYTF. CDR3 nucleotide sequence: TGTGCCAGCGGGGACAGCAATAACTATGGCTACACCTTC.

The chain combines TRBV18 with TRBJ1-5; 8 positions match TRBD1. V was pared by 3 bases and J by 6 bases, with 7 bases of the junction left unmatched. The CDR3 is 15 amino acids. Germline assignment: CDR1 KGHSH and CDR2 LQKENI. The CDR3 sequence: CASSPGQGHSQPQHF. The CDR3 nucleotides are TGTGCCAGCTCACCCGGACAGGGCCACAGTCAGCCCCAGCATTTT.

CDR3 protein: CASSPPGDTQYF. Written as DNA, the CDR3 is TGTGCCAGCAGCCCCCCCGGAGATACGCAGTATTTT. The gene calls are TRBV7-9 and TRBJ2-3; D remains unclear. The CDR3 covers 12 residues. V lost 5 bases and J 5 bases, leaving 8 bases between the germline ends. The germline gives CDR1 SEHNR, CDR2 FQNEAQ (reference sequence).

The J gene is TRBJ1-5, the V gene TRBV28, with TRBD1 identical over 8 bases. Germline V gives CDR1 MDHEN, CDR2 SYDVKM. This CDR3 has 14 residues. The V segment lost 3 bases and the J segment 5 bases; nucleotides outside the gene matches: 3. Written as DNA, the CDR3 is TGTGCCAGCAGTTTCCCACAGGGGGATCAGCCCCAGCATTTT. Its protein is CASSFPQGDQPQHF.

This clone has ten or more counts. V gene TRBV4-1 combines with J gene TRBJ2-3, with TRBD2 as a possible D gene (5 bases). This CDR3 comprises 16 residues. Germline assignment: CDR1 MGHRA and CDR2 YSYEKL. V shed 4 bases and J shed 6 bases, with 20 bases lying between them. CDR3 residues: CASSLLDLIKYDTQYF. DNA of the CDR3: TGCGCCAGCAGCCTACTGGACTTGATAAAGTATGATACGCAGTATTTT.

This rearrangement joins TRBV2 to TRBJ1-2; no firm D call. V lost 8 bases to trimming and J lost 0 bases, with 19 bases between them. The CDR3 sequence is 16 residues long. CDR1 is SNHLY, CDR2 FYNNEI, per germline. The DNA of the CDR3 is TGTGCCAGCGTACGCTTCCAAGACGCGGCTAACTATGGCTACACCTTC. This encodes CASVRFQDAANYGYTF.

The chain is built from TRBV28 and TRBJ1-2, with 8 bases aligning to TRBD1. V gave up 3 bases and J gave up 8 bases; unmatched junction bases: 5. The CDR3 is 13 amino acids. Germline lookup yields CDR1 MDHEN and CDR2 SYDVKM. Written as DNA, the CDR3 is TGTGCCAGCAGTTTCCAGGGGGCGGGAGGCTACACCTTC. Protein sequence: CASSFQGAGGYTF.

The V call is TRBV5-1, the J call TRBJ1-5; unclear D gene. CDR1 is SGHRS and CDR2 is YFSETQ in the germline V gene. The CDR3 consists of 15 residues. V was clipped by 0 bases and J by 5 bases, with 12 bases between them. In DNA form, the CDR3 reads TGCGCCAGCAGCTTGGAAGGAAGCGCCGATCAGCCCCAGCATTTT. Translation gives CASSLEGSADQPQHF.

This chain connects TRBV7-6 to TRBJ1-2, with TRBD1 matching 9 bases. V was pared by 5 bases and J by 8 bases, with 9 bases of the junction left unmatched. The length of the CDR3 is 14 residues. Germline assignment: CDR1 SGHVS and CDR2 FNYEAQ. This chain's CDR3 is CASSPRQGGKGYTF. CDR3 coding DNA: TGTGCCAGCAGCCCCCGACAGGGGGGAAAGGGCTACACCTTC.

V is TRBV7-2 and J is TRBJ2-5; 13 bases agree with TRBD2. Per germline, CDR1 SGHTA and CDR2 FQGNSA. Trimming cost V 5 bases and J 0 bases; bases outside gene matches: 6. The CDR3 contains 17 residues. The CDR3 nucleotides are TGTGCCAGCAGCCCTCGACTAGCGGGGGGTCACCAAGAGACCCAGTACTTC. This encodes CASSPRLAGGHQETQYF.

The genes are TRBV30 and TRBJ1-6; 7 bases line up with TRBD1. With V trimmed by 1 base and J by 13 bases, 7 bases remained unmatched. Germline-derived CDR1 and CDR2 are GTSNPN and SVGIG (reference sequence). The CDR3 consists of 13 residues. The CDR3, as DNA: TGTGCCTGGAGTGCAAACAGGGGAGATCCCCTCCACTTT. Amino acid sequence: CAWSANRGDPLHF. The full variable domain, with the rest looked up from reference TRBV30 and TRBJ1-6, is SQTIHQWPATLVQPVGSPLSLECTVEGTSNPNLYWYRQAAGRGLQLLFYSVGIGQISSEVPQNLSASRPQDRQFILSSKKLLLSDSGFYLCAWSANRGDPLHFGNGTRLTVT.

The chain has TRBV14 and TRBJ2-4; D not resolved. This CDR3 comprises 16 residues. Germline CDR1 SGHDN, CDR2 FVKESK. The ends were cut back, 4 bases at V and 0 bases at J, with 13 bases in the middle. CDR3 sequence reads: CASSPNGLLAKNIQYF. The CDR3 nucleotides are TGTGCCAGCAGCCCGAACGGGTTACTAGCCAAAAACATTCAGTACTTC.

The chain employs TRBV6-5 and TRBJ1-6; 7 bases agree with TRBD1. Germline CDR1 MNHEY, CDR2 SVGAGI. V was pared by 6 bases and J by 8 bases, with 10 bases of the junction left unmatched. The CDR3 is 15 residues long. For the CDR3, the DNA is TGTGCCAGCAGAAAACGGACAGGATGGGATTCACCCCTCCACTTT. Protein sequence: CASRKRTGWDSPLHF.

V gene TRBV5-8 combines with J gene TRBJ2-1; the D gene is possibly TRBD2 (6 bases). With 1 base removed from V and 0 bases from J, the gap between germline ends came to 8 bases. From germline, CDR1 is SGHTS and CDR2 YDEGEE. The CDR3 runs to 15 residues. CDR3 loop: CASSLHGSSYNEQFF. The CDR3 nucleotides read TGTGCCAGCAGCTTGCACGGGAGCTCCTACAATGAGCAGTTCTTC.

In this sample, this clone turned up a few times. The chain joins TRBV9 to TRBJ2-7, with 7 bases fitting TRBD1. The CDR3 has 14 residues. J gave up 7 bases and V 4 bases, and 11 bases lay outside the gene matches. The V gene's germline CDR1 is SGDLS and CDR2 YYNGEE. CDR3 sequence (DNA): TGTGCCAGCAGCAGTCCGGGACAGCCCCAAGAGCAGTACTTC. It is translated as CASSSPGQPQEQYF.

The rearrangement joins TRBV5-1 to TRBJ1-1; D unclear. This CDR3 is 14 amino acids long. V was trimmed by 1 base and J by 4 bases, leaving 11 bases between them. Per germline, CDR1 SGHRS and CDR2 YFSETQ. The CDR3 region has the DNA TGCGCCAGCAGCTTGTACAGTTCGAGCACTGAAGCTTTCTTT. Translating gives CASSLYSSSTEAFF. Drawing the rest from reference TRBV5-1 and TRBJ1-1, the complete variable domain is KAGVTQTPRYLIKTRGQQVTLSCSPISGHRSVSWYQQTPGQGLQFLFEYFSETQRNKGNFPGRFSGRQFSNSRSEMNVSTLELGDSALYLCASSLYSSSTEAFFGQGTRLTVV.

This chain links TRBV2 with TRBJ2-4; 10 bases match TRBD2. The CDR3 runs 18 residues. After removal of 7 bases from V and 8 bases from J, the junction contained 20 bases not matched to a gene. The germline CDR1 and CDR2 sequences are SNHLY and FYNNEI. The CDR3 DNA reads TGTGCCAGCACTACTAGCGGGGTGCGGGCTGGGGTGGGGTACATTCAGTACTTC. Translating gives CASTTSGVRAGVGYIQYF.

This rearrangement joins TRBV5-1 to TRBJ1-4; TRBD1 matches 9 bases. The trim removed 1 base at V and 7 bases at J, leaving 5 bases unmatched. In germline, CDR1 is SGHRS, CDR2 YFSETQ. The CDR3 contains 15 residues. The CDR3 nucleotides read TGCGCCAGCAGCTTGATGACAGGGGGGAGTGAAAAACTGTTTTTT. Its translation: CASSLMTGGSEKLFF.

The chain employs TRBV30 and TRBJ1-6; 11 bases map to TRBD1. Germline V CDR1 and CDR2: GTSNPN, SVGIG (reference sequence). V dropped 2 bases and J dropped 9; count of bases not matched to a gene: 9. The CDR3 spans 16 residues. The CDR3 region has the DNA TGTGCCTGGAGTAGGATGGGACAGGGGGTCGCTTCACCCCTCCACTTT. This encodes CAWSRMGQGVASPLHF.

The genes are TRBV19 and TRBJ2-2; 11 nucleotides line up with TRBD2. CDR1 LNHDA and CDR2 SQIVND come from the germline V gene (reference sequence). The CDR3 is 15 amino acids. V lost 6 bases and J lost 5; bases outside the gene matches: 5. CDR3 nucleotide sequence: TGTGCCAGTAGATTAGCGGGGGGGCCGACCGGGGAGCTGTTTTTT. Protein sequence: CASRLAGGPTGELFF.

The chain combines TRBV5-1 with TRBJ2-1; possibly TRBD1 for D (5 bases). V was cut by 6 bases and J by 0 bases, with 13 bases left in between. The CDR3 runs 15 residues. Germline CDR1 SGHRS, CDR2 YFSETQ. CDR3: CASTPDTSSYNEQFF. CDR3 nucleotides: TGCGCCAGCACCCCGGACACGAGCTCCTACAATGAGCAGTTCTTC.

This chain joins TRBV30 and TRBJ2-3; D is perhaps TRBD2 (5 bases). Trimming removed 3 bases at V and 9 bases at J, with 16 bases between. Germline V CDR1 and CDR2: GTSNPN, SVGIG (reference sequence). The CDR3 length is 13 residues. The CDR3 DNA reads as TGTGCCTGGAGCCGAGGAATGGGAGTAACGCAGTATTTT. As protein: CAWSRGMGVTQYF.

The CDR3 DNA reads TGCGCCAGCAGCGCCGTCCAAAAGGGGACTAGGACAGATACGCAGTATTTT. It is translated as CASSAVQKGTRTDTQYF. The chain uses TRBV5-1 and TRBJ2-3; 8 positions match TRBD2. This CDR3 spans 17 amino acids. Germline V CDR1 and CDR2: SGHRS, YFSETQ. Unmatched junction bases numbered 13, after V lost 4 bases and J lost 3 bases.